The subject of this entry is one T cell receptor (beta chain). This entry is derived from a study of shared clonotypes between healthy human individuals. Study-wide background: Each donor's CD4 naive and CD4 memory cells filled three plates apiece, CD8 naive two, and CD8 memory one.

The germline V gene has CDR1 MGHDK and CDR2 SYGVNS. This CDR3 has 16 amino acids. Trimming took 6 bases from V and 2 from J; bases not matched to a gene: 13. Genomic DNA (from each subset) was split evenly across several immunoSEQ plates. Libraries were prepared by immunoSEQ multiplex PCR; TCRdb keeps only in-frame clonotypes and omits some of them. In the table there are around 2.3 million clones, under 97% of which are singletons. The sequenced sample consisted of naive CD4+ T cells sorted from blood. Specified subset: CD45RA+ positively selected. The TCR sequence derives from a young man in good health. The chain links TRBV25-1 to TRBJ2-7; 7 bases match TRBD1. The chain's CDR3 is CASSANPGTVTYEQYF. As DNA, the CDR3 is TGTGCCAGCAGCGCCAACCCCGGGACAGTTACCTACGAGCAGTACTTC.